This record covers a single TCR beta chain. This clonotype was seen more than once but under ten times. Its target antigen remains unknown. Base qualities are not provided; no much larger clone lies one nucleotide away. Measured from the cysteine to the phenylalanine, the CDR3 is 17 residues long. Only the CDR3 region is kept as DNA, spanning 51 bases read in frame from base 1. CDR1 and CDR2, per the germline V gene, are LGHNT and FRNRAP. V is trimmed back by 4 bases and J by 4 bases, and the junction contains 9 bases that no gene match accounts for. This specimen comes from a study of naive and memory T cell subsets (dated by TCRdb to the late 2010s). As for the study more broadly: Sorted naive and memory T cell subsets from peripheral blood were analyzed in the study using a UMI-based, open-source pipeline for TCR alpha and beta sequencing. Complete agreement was observed between the functional CMV T cell responses and the IgG serology results. RNA was DNase-treated and reverse transcribed with TCR constant-region primers, mostly using SuperScript III. What the study reported, not specific to this receptor: Following error correction, more than 85% of naive TCR sequences occurred only once, which made naive abundance distributions much steeper than those of memory subsets. The abundance of TCRs followed a power law with an exponent that differed between naive and memory subsets yet stayed consistent across the three individuals. Single alpha or beta chain sequences, rather than paired alpha/beta receptors, were used to define clonotypes. RNA-based TCR counts may be affected by expression changes linked to T cell activation and differentiation. Gini index rose and Shannon and inverse Simpson diversity fell from naive through CM, EM and EMRA in both CD4 and CD8 cells. The repertoire findings for the naive and memory subsets could not be validated against a ground truth, as none was available. A few larger clonotypes were present in naive repertoires, particularly the CD8 repertoires, and these clonotypes were possibly memory cells re-expressing CD45RA.

From the second PCR step on, the TCR alpha and beta chain libraries were amplified in separate reactions. To determine each donor's CMV status, fresh PBMCs were stimulated overnight with CMV viral lysate, and IFNgamma production from CD4+ T cells was then assessed. CD4 T cells were positively selected using Miltenyi beads, after which CD8 T cells were positively selected from the CD4-negative fraction. Cells stained for CD3, CD4, CD8, CD45RA, CD27 and a live/dead dye were sorted on a BD Aria II into four subsets by CD45RA and CD27. A few healthy volunteers provided blood, and the blood of each volunteer was split into CD4 and CD8 T cells and then into four differentiation subsets. Around 110 ml of peripheral blood was taken from each donor, and PBMC were separated by density-gradient centrifugation on Ficoll-Paque PLUS. Sorted cells were lysed in RLT buffer, and RNA was extracted with a Qiagen RNeasy kit and stored at -80°C.

Library preparation employed UMI-ligation and nested PCR. An equimolar mix of two oligonucleotides covering both TRBC1 and TRBC2 was used as the beta constant-region primer. Four rounds of PCR were used to amplify ligated cDNA, with nested alpha and beta constant-region primers being used together with the SP2 primer. A single-stranded oligonucleotide bearing the SP2 primer plus a 12-nucleotide UMI was ligated onto the 3' end of the cDNA by T4 RNA ligase 1. The ligation reaction was incubated at 16°C for about 18-25 hours. PCR2 was typically performed as a SYBR Green qPCR and was stopped at a predetermined threshold so that over-amplification was prevented. Every purification after the first one was done using Agencourt AMPure XP magnetic beads. Libraries were quantified by Qubit and checked on a TapeStation, with a main peak expected near 650 bp. Pooled libraries were sequenced on an Illumina MiSeq with v2 2x251 paired-end kits, typically giving roughly 0.9-2.2 million reads per sample. Each sample's library went into the pool at approximately 4.3 nM, and about 5-8% PhiX was added to help with cluster recognition. Turning to the authors' computational methods: Decombinator assigned V and J genes to Demultiplexor-processed FASTQ reads by tag matching, allowing a single base-pair mismatch. Collapsinator used UMIs to correct both sequencing errors and frequency errors arising from PCR heterogeneity. TCRs were translated and CDR3s were extracted from the conserved cysteine to the FGXG phenylalanine by CDR3Translator, with non-productive sequences being flagged. Gini, Shannon entropy and inverse Simpson indices were calculated on repertoires that had been subsampled to equal numbers of UMI-defined TCRs. Clonotype abundance distributions were fitted to a power law by maximum likelihood within the linear range. For one naive CD8 sample, the pipeline and MIGEC produced similar UMI counts, unique TCR numbers and clonal distributions. In one analysis, naive TCRs that were also found in any memory subset of the same donor were excluded from the naive repertoire. Repertoires were searched for around 7,000 CMV-associated CDR3 sequences compiled from VDJdb and a published dataset. TCRdb itself trimmed the public reads at Q25 with fastp, ran MiXCR and retained productive beta chains. Each CDR3 protein appears once, grouped with its most common genes and DNA. None of the V and J calls come from the authors' own analysis; TCRdb made them. The sample profile shows approximately 80,000 distinct CDR3 sequences; about 9.9% of them were found once. The ten top clones hold around 1.3% of the sample.

Input material: naive CD8+ T cells from blood. The cell subset or site label, as the study defines it: naive T cells, CD45RA high CD27+. This TCR was recovered from a human donor in good health. The chain uses TRBV12-5 and TRBJ2-2; TRBD1 aligns with 10 central bases. The sequenced DNA is TGTGCTAGTGGTTCCACCGTAAGGACAGGGGGCACCGGGGAGCTGTTTTTT. The encoded protein is CASGSTVRTGGTGELFF.